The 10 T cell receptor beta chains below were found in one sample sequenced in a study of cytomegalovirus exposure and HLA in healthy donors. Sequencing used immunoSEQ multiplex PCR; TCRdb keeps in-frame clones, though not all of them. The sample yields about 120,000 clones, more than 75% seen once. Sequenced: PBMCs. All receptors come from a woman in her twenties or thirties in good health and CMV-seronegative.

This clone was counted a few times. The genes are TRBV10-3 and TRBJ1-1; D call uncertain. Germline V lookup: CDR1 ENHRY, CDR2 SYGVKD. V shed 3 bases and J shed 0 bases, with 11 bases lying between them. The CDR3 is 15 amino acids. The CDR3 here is CAISDGGNMNTEAFF. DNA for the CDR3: TGTGCCATCAGTGATGGTGGCAACATGAACACTGAAGCTTTCTTT.

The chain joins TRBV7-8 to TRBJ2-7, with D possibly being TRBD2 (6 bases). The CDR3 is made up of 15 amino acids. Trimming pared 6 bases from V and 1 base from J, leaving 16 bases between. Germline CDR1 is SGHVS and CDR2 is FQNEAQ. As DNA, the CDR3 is TGTGCCAGCAGGCGGGACGGTGGAAAGTCCTACGAGCAGTACTTC. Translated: CASRRDGGKSYEQYF.

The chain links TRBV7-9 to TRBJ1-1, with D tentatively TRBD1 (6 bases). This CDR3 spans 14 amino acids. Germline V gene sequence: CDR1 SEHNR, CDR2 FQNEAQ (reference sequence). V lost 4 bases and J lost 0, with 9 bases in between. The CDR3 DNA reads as TGTGCCAGCAGCTACAGGGAAATGAACACTGAAGCTTTCTTT. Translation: CASSYREMNTEAFF.

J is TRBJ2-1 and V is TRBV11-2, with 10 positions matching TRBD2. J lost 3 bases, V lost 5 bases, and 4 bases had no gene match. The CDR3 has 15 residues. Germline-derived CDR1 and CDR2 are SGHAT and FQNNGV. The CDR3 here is CASSPERGGYNEQFF. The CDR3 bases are TGTGCCAGCAGCCCAGAGCGGGGGGGCTACAATGAGCAGTTCTTC.

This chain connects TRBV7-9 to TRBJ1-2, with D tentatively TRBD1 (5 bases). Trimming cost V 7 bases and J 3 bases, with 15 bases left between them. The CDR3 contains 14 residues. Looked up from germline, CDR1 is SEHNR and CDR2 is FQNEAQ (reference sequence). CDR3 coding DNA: TGTGCCAGCATAGACAGCCGCGTACACTATGGCTACACCTTC. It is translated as CASIDSRVHYGYTF.

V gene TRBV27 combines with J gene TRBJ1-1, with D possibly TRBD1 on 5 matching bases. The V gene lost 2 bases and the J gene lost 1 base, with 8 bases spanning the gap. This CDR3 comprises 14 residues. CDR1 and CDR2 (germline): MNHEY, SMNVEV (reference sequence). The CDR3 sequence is CASSLIGENTEAFF. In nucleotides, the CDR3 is TGTGCCAGCAGTTTAATAGGGGAGAACACTGAAGCTTTCTTT.

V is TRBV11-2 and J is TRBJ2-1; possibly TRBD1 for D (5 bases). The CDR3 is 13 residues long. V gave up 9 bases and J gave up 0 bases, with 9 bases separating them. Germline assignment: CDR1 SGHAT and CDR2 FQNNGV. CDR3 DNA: TGTGCCAGTACAGGAAGCTCCTACAATGAGCAGTTCTTC. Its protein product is CASTGSSYNEQFF.

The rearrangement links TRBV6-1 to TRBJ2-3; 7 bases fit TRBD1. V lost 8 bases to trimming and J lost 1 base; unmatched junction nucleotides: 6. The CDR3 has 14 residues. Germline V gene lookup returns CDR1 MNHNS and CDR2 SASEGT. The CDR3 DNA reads TGTGCCAGCCGTAGGGGGCCGCGCACAGATACGCAGTATTTT. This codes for CASRRGPRTDTQYF.

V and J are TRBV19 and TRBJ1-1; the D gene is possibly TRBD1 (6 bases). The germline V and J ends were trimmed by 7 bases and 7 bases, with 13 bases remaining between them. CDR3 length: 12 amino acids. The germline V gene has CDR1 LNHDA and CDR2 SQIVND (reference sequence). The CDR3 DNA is TGTGCCAGTAATCGCAGGGGCGGTGAAGCTTTCTTT. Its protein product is CASNRRGGEAFF.

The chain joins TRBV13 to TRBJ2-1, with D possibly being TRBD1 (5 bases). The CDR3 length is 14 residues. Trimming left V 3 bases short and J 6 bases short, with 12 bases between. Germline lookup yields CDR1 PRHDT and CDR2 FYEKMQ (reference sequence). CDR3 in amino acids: CASSFIQVTNEQFF. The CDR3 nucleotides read TGTGCCAGCAGCTTCATACAGGTCACCAATGAGCAGTTCTTC.